The T cell receptor beta chain described here comes from a study of tumor-infiltrating lymphocytes in oesophageal squamous cell carcinoma. Germline V gene sequence: CDR1 SGHRS, CDR2 YFSETQ. This CDR3 region has 12 residues. TCRdb reprocessed the PCR reads with MiXCR, giving one entry per CDR3 protein. The sample carries tens of thousands of distinct CDR3 sequences, around a third recorded once. The V gene is TRBV5-1, the J gene TRBJ2-3; D is uncertain. The assigned J gene may be wrong: the sequence end matches TRBJ1-2 better. The receptor was derived from a female donor with esophageal squamous cell carcinoma. Sequenced: esophageal tumor tissue. Here the CDR3 reads CASSLDGKGYTF. DNA for the CDR3: TGCGCCAGCAGCTTGGACGGGAAGGGATACACCTTC.